The 8 T cell receptor beta chains below come from one sample, sequenced in a study of cytomegalovirus exposure and HLA in healthy donors. PCR involved 60 Vbeta and 13 Jbeta primers. Using immunoSEQ multiplex PCR, the repertoire was profiled, and TCRdb retains in-frame clones only, with some absent. This table holds around 150,000 clones, 60% to 80% found once. Sample: PBMCs. Receptors were obtained from a woman in her twenties or thirties in good health and CMV-seronegative.

The V gene is TRBV5-1, the J gene TRBJ2-7, with 9 bases fitting TRBD1. CDR1 and CDR2 from the germline V gene are SGHRS and YFSETQ. The CDR3 sequence is 14 residues long. The junction had 4 bases not matched to a gene; V was cut back by 3 bases and J by 3 bases. The DNA for the CDR3 is TGCGCCAGCAGCTCAGGACAGGGGAACTACGAGCAGTACTTC. It codes for CASSSGQGNYEQYF.

In its sample, this clone was seen once. This chain joins TRBV5-1 and TRBJ1-1; D is perhaps TRBD1 (6 bases). Germline V gives CDR1 SGHRS, CDR2 YFSETQ. CDR3 length: 14 residues. V dropped 2 bases and J dropped 2 bases, with 10 bases sitting between them. The CDR3 protein is CASSFRGGNTEAFF. The DNA for the CDR3 is TGCGCCAGCAGCTTTAGAGGGGGAAACACTGAAGCTTTCTTT.

The genes are TRBV10-3 and TRBJ1-3; 10 bases map to TRBD1. CDR1 is ENHRY, CDR2 SYGVKD, per germline. This CDR3 region has 17 residues. With 6 bases clipped from V and 3 bases from J, the junction kept 11 bases outside the gene matches. The CDR3 nucleotides are TGTGCCATCAGGCCGGGACAGGGGACACAAGGTGGAAACACCATATATTTT. Its protein product is CAIRPGQGTQGGNTIYF.

This chain uses TRBV11-2 with TRBJ1-2, with TRBD1 matching 7 bases. The germline V gene encodes CDR1 SGHAT and CDR2 FQNNGV. Unmatched junction bases numbered 1, after V lost 4 bases and J lost 5 bases. The CDR3 length is 12 residues. The CDR3 protein is CASSWGQYGYTF. The CDR3, as DNA: TGTGCCAGCAGCTGGGGACAGTATGGCTACACCTTC.

The chain uses TRBV6-6 and TRBJ1-5; D ambiguous. Trimming stripped 0 bases from V and 0 bases from J, with 9 bases between. Germline V gives CDR1 MNHNY, CDR2 SVGAGI (reference sequence). The CDR3 extends over 16 amino acids. CDR3 DNA: TGTGCCAGCAGTTACTCGAATCCCTATAGCAATCAGCCCCAGCATTTT. This sequence encodes CASSYSNPYSNQPQHF.

The chain has TRBV6-5 and TRBJ1-1; a weak D match, TRBD1 (6 bases). Germline-derived CDR1 and CDR2 are MNHEY and SVGAGI. The CDR3 extends over 14 amino acids. Trimming cost V 6 bases and J 5 bases, with 16 bases left between them. For the CDR3, the DNA is TGTGCCAGCAGGATGGGGGCCTCTGGGACTGAAGCTTTCTTT. This sequence encodes CASRMGASGTEAFF.

A single count supports this clone. The chain joins TRBV18 to TRBJ1-1; 7 bases align to TRBD1. J lost 3 bases, V lost 3 bases, and 7 bases had no gene match. CDR1 KGHSH and CDR2 LQKENI come from the germline V gene. The CDR3 loop spans 15 amino acids. Here the CDR3 DNA reads TGTGCCAGCTCACCCGGGACAGCCTCCTACACTGAAGCTTTCTTT. It encodes CASSPGTASYTEAFF.

The V and J genes are TRBV10-3 and TRBJ1-3; perhaps TRBD1 as D (6 bases). Germline-derived CDR1 and CDR2 are ENHRY and SYGVKD. There are 15 residues in the CDR3. Trimming removed 3 bases from V and 3 bases from J, with 12 bases in between. The CDR3 here is CAISDSGAHGNTIYF. The DNA of the CDR3 is TGTGCCATCAGTGATTCAGGGGCTCATGGAAACACCATATATTTT.